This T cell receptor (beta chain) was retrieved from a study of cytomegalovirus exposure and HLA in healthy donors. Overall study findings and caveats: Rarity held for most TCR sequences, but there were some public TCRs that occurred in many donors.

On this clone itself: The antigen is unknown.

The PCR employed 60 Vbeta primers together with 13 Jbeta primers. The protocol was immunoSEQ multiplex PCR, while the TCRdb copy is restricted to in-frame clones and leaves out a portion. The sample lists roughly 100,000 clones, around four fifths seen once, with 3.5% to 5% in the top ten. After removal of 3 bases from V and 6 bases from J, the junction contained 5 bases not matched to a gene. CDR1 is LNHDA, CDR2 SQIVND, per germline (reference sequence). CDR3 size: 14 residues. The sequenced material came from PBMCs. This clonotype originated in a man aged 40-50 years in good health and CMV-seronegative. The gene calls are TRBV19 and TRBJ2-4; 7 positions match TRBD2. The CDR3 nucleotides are TGTGCCAGTAGTATGACTAGCTTGTTAAACATTCAGTACTTC. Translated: CASSMTSLLNIQYF.